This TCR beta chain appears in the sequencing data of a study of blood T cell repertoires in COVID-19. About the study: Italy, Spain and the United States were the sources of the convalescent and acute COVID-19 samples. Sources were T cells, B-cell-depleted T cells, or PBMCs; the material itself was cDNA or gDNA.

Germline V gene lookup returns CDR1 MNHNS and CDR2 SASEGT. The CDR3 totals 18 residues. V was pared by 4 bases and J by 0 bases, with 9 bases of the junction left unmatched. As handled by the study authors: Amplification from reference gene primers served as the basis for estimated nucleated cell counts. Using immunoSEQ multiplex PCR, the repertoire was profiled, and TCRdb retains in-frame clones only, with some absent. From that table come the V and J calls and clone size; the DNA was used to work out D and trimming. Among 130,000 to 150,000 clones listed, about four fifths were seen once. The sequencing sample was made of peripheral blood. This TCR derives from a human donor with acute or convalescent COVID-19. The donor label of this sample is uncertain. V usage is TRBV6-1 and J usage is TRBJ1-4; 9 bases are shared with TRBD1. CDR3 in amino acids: CASSVTGTGYATNEKLFF. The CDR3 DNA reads TGTGCCAGCAGTGTAACCGGGACAGGGTACGCAACTAATGAAAAACTGTTTTTT.